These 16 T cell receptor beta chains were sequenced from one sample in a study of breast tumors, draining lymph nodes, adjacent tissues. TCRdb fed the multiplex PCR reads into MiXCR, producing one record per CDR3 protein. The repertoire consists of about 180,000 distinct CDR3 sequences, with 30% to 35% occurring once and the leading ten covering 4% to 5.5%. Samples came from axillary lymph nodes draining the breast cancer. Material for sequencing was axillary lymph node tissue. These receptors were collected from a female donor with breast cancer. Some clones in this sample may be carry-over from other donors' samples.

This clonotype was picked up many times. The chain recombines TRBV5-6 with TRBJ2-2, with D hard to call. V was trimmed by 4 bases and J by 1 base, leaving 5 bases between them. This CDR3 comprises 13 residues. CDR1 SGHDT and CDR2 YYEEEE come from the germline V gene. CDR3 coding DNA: TGTGCCAGCAGCGTCCAGAACACCGGGGAGCTGTTTTTT. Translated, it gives CASSVQNTGELFF.

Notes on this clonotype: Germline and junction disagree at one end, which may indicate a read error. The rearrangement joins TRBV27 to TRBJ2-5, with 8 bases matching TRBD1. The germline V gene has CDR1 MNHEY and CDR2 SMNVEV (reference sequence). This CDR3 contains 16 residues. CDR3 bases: TGTGCCAGCAGTTTCTTCGGACAGGGTGGGGGAGAGGCCCAGTACTTC. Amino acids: CASSFFGQGGGEAQYF.

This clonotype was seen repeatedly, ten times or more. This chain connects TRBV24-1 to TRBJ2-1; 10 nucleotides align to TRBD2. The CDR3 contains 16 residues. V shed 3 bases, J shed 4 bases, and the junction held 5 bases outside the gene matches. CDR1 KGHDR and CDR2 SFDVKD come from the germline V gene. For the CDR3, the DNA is TGTGCCACCAGTGATCCGGGACTAGCGACATACAATGAGCAGTTCTTC. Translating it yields CATSDPGLATYNEQFF.

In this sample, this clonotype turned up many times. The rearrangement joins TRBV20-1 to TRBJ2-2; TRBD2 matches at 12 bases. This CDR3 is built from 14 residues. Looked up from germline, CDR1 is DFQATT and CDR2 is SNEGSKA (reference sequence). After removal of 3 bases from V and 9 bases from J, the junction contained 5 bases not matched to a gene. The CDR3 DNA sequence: TGCAGTGCTAGCCTAGCGGGAGGGGCCAGGGAGCTGTTTTTT. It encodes CSASLAGGARELFF.

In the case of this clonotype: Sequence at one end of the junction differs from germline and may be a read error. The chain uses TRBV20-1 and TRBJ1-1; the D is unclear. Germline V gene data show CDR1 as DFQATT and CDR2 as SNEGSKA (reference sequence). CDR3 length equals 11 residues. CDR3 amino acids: CGAKRKTEAFF. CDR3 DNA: TGCGGTGCTAAGAGGAAAACTGAAGCTTTCTTT.

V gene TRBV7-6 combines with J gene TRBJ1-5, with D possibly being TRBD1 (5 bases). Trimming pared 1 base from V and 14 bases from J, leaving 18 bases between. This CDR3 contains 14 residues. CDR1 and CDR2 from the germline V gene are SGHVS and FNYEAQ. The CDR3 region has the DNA TGTGCCAGCAGCTTAGTAGCGGGGGAGGCCTACGAGCATTTT. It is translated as CASSLVAGEAYEHF. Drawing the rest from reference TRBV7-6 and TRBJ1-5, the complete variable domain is GAGVSQSPRYKVTKRGQDVALRCDPISGHVSLYWYRQALGQGPEFLTYFNYEAQQDKSGLPNDRFSAERPEGSISTLTIQRTEQRDSAMYRCASSLVAGEAYEHFGDGTRLSIL.

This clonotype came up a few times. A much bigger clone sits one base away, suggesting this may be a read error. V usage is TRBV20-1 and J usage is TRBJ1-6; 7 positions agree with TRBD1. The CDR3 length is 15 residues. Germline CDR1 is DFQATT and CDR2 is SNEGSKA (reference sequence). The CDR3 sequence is CSARAPGQYTSPLHF. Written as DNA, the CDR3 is TGCAGTGCTAGAGCCCCGGGACAGTATACTTCACCCCTCCACTTT.

The CDR3 nucleotides are TGCGCCAGCCAAGCCGGGACACATACGCAGCATTTT. Translation gives CASQAGTHTQHF. The chain employs TRBV10-2 and TRBJ2-3; D perhaps matches TRBD1 (6 bases). The better agreement between TRBJ1-5 and the DNA end casts doubt on the J call. CDR1 is WSHSY, CDR2 SAAADI, per germline. This CDR3 comprises 12 residues.

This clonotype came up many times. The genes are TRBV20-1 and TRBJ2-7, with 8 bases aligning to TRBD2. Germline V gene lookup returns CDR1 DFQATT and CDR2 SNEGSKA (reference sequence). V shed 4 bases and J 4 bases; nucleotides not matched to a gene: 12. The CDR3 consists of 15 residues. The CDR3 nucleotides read TGCAGTGCTATACCCCTCGGAAGCGGGAGTTACGAGCAGTACTTC. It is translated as CSAIPLGSGSYEQYF.

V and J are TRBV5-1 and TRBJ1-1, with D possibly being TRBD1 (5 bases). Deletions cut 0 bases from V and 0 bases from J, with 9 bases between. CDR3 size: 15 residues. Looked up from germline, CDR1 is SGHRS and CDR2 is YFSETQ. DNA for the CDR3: TGCGCCAGCAGCTTGGTAACAGGTTTGAACACTGAAGCTTTCTTT. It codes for CASSLVTGLNTEAFF.

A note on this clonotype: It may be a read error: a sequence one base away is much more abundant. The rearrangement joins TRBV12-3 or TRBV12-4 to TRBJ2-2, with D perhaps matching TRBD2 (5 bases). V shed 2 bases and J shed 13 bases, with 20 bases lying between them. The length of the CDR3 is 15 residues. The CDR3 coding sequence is TGTGCCAGCAGTTTACTGTGGGGTAGGACCCGGGGGCTGTTTTTT. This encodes CASSLLWGRTRGLFF.

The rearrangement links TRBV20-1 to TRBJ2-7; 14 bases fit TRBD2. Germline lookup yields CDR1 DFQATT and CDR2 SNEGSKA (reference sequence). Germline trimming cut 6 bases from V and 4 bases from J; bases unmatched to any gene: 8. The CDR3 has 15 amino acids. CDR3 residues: CSASSGLAGVYEQYF. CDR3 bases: TGCAGTGCATCCTCGGGACTAGCGGGAGTTTACGAGCAGTACTTC.

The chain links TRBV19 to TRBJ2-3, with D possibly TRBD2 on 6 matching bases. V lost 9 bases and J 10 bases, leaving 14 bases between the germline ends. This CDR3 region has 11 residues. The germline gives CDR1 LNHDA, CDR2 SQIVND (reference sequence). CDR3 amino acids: CAREGWEAQYF. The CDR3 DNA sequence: TGTGCCAGAGAAGGGTGGGAGGCGCAGTATTTT.

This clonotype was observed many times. This chain's CDR3 is CSARDSGGTGGYYGYTF. In nucleotides, the CDR3 is TGCAGTGCTAGAGATAGTGGGGGGACAGGGGGCTACTATGGCTACACCTTC. The V and J genes are TRBV20-1 and TRBJ1-2; TRBD1 matches at 12 bases. The CDR3 covers 17 residues. With V trimmed by 0 bases and J by 3 bases, 8 bases remained unmatched. Germline-derived CDR1 and CDR2 are DFQATT and SNEGSKA (reference sequence).

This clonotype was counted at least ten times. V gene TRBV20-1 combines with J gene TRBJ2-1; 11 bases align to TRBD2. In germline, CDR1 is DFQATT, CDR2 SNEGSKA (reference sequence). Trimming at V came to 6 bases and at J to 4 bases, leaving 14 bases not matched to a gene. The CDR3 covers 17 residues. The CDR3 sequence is CSASDAGTSGVYNEQFF. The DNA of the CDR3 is TGCAGTGCCAGCGATGCCGGGACTAGCGGAGTTTACAATGAGCAGTTCTTC.

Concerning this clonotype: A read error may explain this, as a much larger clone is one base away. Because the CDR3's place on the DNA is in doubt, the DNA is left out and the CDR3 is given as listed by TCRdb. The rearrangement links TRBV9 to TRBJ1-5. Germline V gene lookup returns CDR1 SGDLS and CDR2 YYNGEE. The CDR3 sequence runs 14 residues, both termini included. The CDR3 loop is CASSVGDGNQPQPF.